Sequencing of this TCR beta chain was carried out in a study of blood T cell repertoires in COVID-19 (dated by TCRdb to the early 2020s). About the investigation overall: Samples from collaborators originated in the United States, Italy and Spain and spanned both the acute and convalescent phases of COVID-19. The material from the prospective study consisted of cDNA or gDNA derived from T cells, B-cell-depleted T cells, or PBMCs. The dataset comprised deeply sampled blood TCRbeta repertoires from subjects exposed to, actively infected with, or recovered from COVID-19. A freely available public database, intended as a resource for researchers studying the immune response to SARS-CoV-2, is where the repertoires were released. The samples were drawn from two sources: the first 160 participants of the ongoing ImmuneRACE study, and over 1,000 subjects contributed by 6 global collaborators. Nearly every sample came with metadata listing a de-identified subject ID, COVID-19 status, age in years and sex. HLA class I and class II types, where available, came from metadata supplied by the sample provider rather than from assay-based typing. Study-wide findings and limitations: How much clinical and demographic metadata was included differed by source and by participant, and the metadata was provided uncurated.

Cut back by 4 bases and 3 bases, the V and J ends lie 10 bases apart. The CDR3, cysteine through phenylalanine, is 13 amino acids long. Only the CDR3 DNA stays, 39 bases, in frame from base 1. Reading the germline V gene gives CDR1 SGHRS and CDR2 YFSETQ. Each collaborating institution followed its own protocols to collect whole blood in K2EDTA tubes. For TCRbeta analysis, collaborators shipped samples as frozen whole blood, isolated PBMCs, or DNA extracted from either of those sample types. A remark on this clone: Its specific antigen is unknown. No base qualities exist here, and no much larger clone lies one base off it.

The immunoSEQ Assay, a bias-controlled multiplex PCR, was used to amplify TCRbeta CDR3 regions from genomic DNA. The authors' pipeline ran thus. Within the assay, amplification of reference gene primers was used to estimate how many nucleated cells each sample contained. To quantify the absolute abundance of each unique TCRbeta CDR3 rearrangement, sequence reads were collapsed and filtered. For each sample, productive Simpson clonality was calculated as the square root of Simpson's diversity index over productive rearrangements. This is the immuneACCESS table as TCRdb keeps it, with only in-frame sequences that have V and J called. A part of the clones is gone; compared with another copy, unresolved V genes explain less than half, and the rest is unexplained. That table supplies the V and J calls and clone size; D and trimming were determined from the DNA. This sample has 240,000 or so clones in its table, and approximately 86% of those were observed once. Less than 8.5% of the sample goes to the ten largest clones.

What was sequenced was peripheral blood. The chain was built from TRBV5-1 and TRBJ1-1; matching of 5 bases hints at TRBD1 as the D gene. The clonotype was recovered from a woman in her 70s with active or convalescent COVID-19. The sequenced DNA is TGCGCCAGCAGCCCCCCGGGGGACACTGAAGCTTTCTTT. Translated, it reads CASSPPGDTEAFF.